The 25 T cell receptor beta chains below come from one sample, sequenced in a study of blood T cell repertoires in COVID-19. Produced via immunoSEQ multiplex PCR; TCRdb's table is partial and in-frame only. The sample records tens of thousands of clones, around 85% being singletons. Sequenced input: peripheral blood. The receptors were sampled from a man in his sixties or seventies with acute or convalescent COVID-19.

The rearrangement links TRBV5-4 to TRBJ1-4; TRBD1 might be the D (5 bases). Germline V gene lookup returns CDR1 SGHNT and CDR2 YYREEE (reference sequence). V was trimmed by 2 bases and J by 4 bases, leaving 12 bases between them. The CDR3 covers 15 residues. This CDR3 reads CASSFGQEVNEKLFF. DNA of the CDR3: TGTGCCAGCAGCTTCGGACAAGAGGTTAATGAAAAACTGTTTTTT.

The chain uses TRBV30 and TRBJ1-4, with no clear D. CDR3 length equals 13 residues. Trimming stripped 4 bases from V and 13 bases from J, with 19 bases between. The germline V gene has CDR1 GTSNPN and CDR2 SVGIG (reference sequence). The CDR3 DNA is TGTGCCTGGATCGGGCACCCGGGAGGTAGACTGTTTTTT. It translates to CAWIGHPGGRLFF.

Concerning this clone itself: Sequence at one end of the junction differs from germline and may be a read error. V is TRBV6-5 and J is TRBJ1-3; possibly TRBD1 for D (6 bases). The CDR3 has 13 residues. Per the germline V gene, CDR1 is MNHEY and CDR2 is SVGAGI. The CDR3 region has the DNA TGTGCAAGCAAACAGGGAACTGGAAACACCATATATTTT. Its protein product is CASKQGTGNTIYF.

This rearrangement joins TRBV10-3 to TRBJ2-7; 9 bases match TRBD1. Germline CDR1 ENHRY, CDR2 SYGVKD. The CDR3 length is 15 residues. Losses at the gene ends were 3 bases for V and 2 bases for J; bases not matched to a gene: 5. The CDR3 region has the DNA TGTGCCATCAGTGACCAGGGACAGGGAACCTACGAGCAGTACTTC. Translation: CAISDQGQGTYEQYF.

This chain links TRBV4-1 with TRBJ2-5, with TRBD2 matching over 9 bases. Germline assignment: CDR1 MGHRA and CDR2 YSYEKL. CDR3 length: 17 residues. V was clipped by 4 bases and J by 1 base; unmatched bases: 10. In DNA, the CDR3 is TGCGCCAGCAGCCCACCGGGTAGCGGGGGTGTCCAAGAGACCCAGTACTTC. The encoded protein is CASSPPGSGGVQETQYF.

The rearrangement links TRBV10-1 to TRBJ2-1, with 12 bases lining up with TRBD2. CDR1 is WNHNN, CDR2 SYGVQD, per germline (reference sequence). The junction had 4 bases not matched to a gene; V was cut back by 5 bases and J by 8 bases. This CDR3 spans 14 amino acids. The CDR3 DNA reads as TGCGCCAGCAGTACTAGCGGGGGGCGAGATGAGCAGTTCTTC. Translation: CASSTSGGRDEQFF.

This chain links TRBV4-2 with TRBJ1-1; D gene uncertain. V was clipped by 3 bases and J by 7 bases, with 9 bases between them. This CDR3 spans 12 amino acids. Germline CDR1 and CDR2: LGHNA and YNFKEQ. The CDR3: CASSHVGSEAFF. In DNA form, the CDR3 reads TGTGCCAGCAGCCATGTGGGCAGTGAAGCTTTCTTT.

The chain is built from TRBV18 and TRBJ1-3; 7 positions match TRBD1. The CDR3 is 15 amino acids. The J segment lost 4 bases and the V segment lost 1 base, leaving 4 bases of the junction unmatched. The germline gives CDR1 KGHSH, CDR2 LQKENI. CDR3 amino acids: CASSPQGATGNTIYF. The CDR3 nucleotides read TGTGCCAGCTCACCACAGGGGGCGACCGGAAACACCATATATTTT.

V and J are TRBV10-3 and TRBJ2-1; 12 bases are shared with TRBD2. This CDR3 is 16 amino acids long. The V gene end was trimmed by 7 bases and the J gene end by 10 bases; junction bases not matched to a gene: 14. Germline V gives CDR1 ENHRY, CDR2 SYGVKD. CDR3 amino acids: CAITKKAAGLAGEQFF. DNA of the CDR3: TGTGCCATCACCAAAAAAGCCGCTGGACTAGCGGGGGAGCAGTTCTTC.

The chain combines TRBV11-2 with TRBJ1-4; a weak D match, TRBD1 (5 bases). The germline gives CDR1 SGHAT, CDR2 FQNNGV. V gave up 0 bases and J gave up 9 bases, with 14 bases separating them. The CDR3 loop spans 15 amino acids. For the CDR3, the DNA is TGTGCCAGCAGCTTAGAATACAGGCCCCAGAAAAAACTGTTTTTT. Translated: CASSLEYRPQKKLFF.

Written as DNA, the CDR3 is TGTGCCAGCAGACCCCCGGGACAGAACACTGAAGCTTTCTTT. Encoded protein: CASRPPGQNTEAFF. This chain uses TRBV6-5 with TRBJ1-1; D is perhaps TRBD1 (6 bases). The CDR3 is made up of 14 amino acids. Germline V gives CDR1 MNHEY, CDR2 SVGAGI. The ends were cut back, 6 bases at V and 1 base at J, with 12 bases in the middle.

The chain couples TRBV10-3 to TRBJ2-3; D may be TRBD2 (6 bases). CDR1 ENHRY and CDR2 SYGVKD come from the germline V gene. This CDR3 spans 13 amino acids. V lost 10 bases, J lost 5 bases, and 16 bases lay in between. The CDR3 coding sequence is TGTGCCACGGAGATCCCCGGGGGAGATACGCAGTATTTT. Amino acid sequence: CATEIPGGDTQYF.

The V call is TRBV12-3 or TRBV12-4, the J call TRBJ2-3; D perhaps matches TRBD1 (6 bases). Trimming stripped 3 bases from V and 3 bases from J, with 7 bases between. The CDR3 spans 13 residues. CDR3 in amino acids: CASSLDRTDTQYF. CDR3 bases: TGTGCCAGCAGTTTGGACAGAACAGATACGCAGTATTTT.

The chain links TRBV27 to TRBJ1-6; D is uncertain. This CDR3 is built from 15 residues. V dropped 5 bases and J dropped 0 bases, with 8 bases sitting between them. Germline V gene sequence: CDR1 MNHEY, CDR2 SMNVEV (reference sequence). The CDR3 loop is CASSRSTSYNSPLHF. Here the CDR3 DNA reads TGTGCCAGCAGTCGGAGCACCTCCTATAATTCACCCCTCCACTTT.

This chain uses TRBV6-5 with TRBJ2-3; D not certain. The V gene's germline CDR1 is MNHEY and CDR2 SVGAGI. The CDR3 spans 11 residues. V was trimmed by 7 bases and J by 5 bases, leaving 7 bases between them. CDR3 DNA: TGTGCCAGCACTCGAGGAGATACGCAGTATTTT. Amino acid sequence: CASTRGDTQYF.

This clone has ten or more counts. The chain has TRBV6-5 and TRBJ2-7; 8 bases map to TRBD1. The V segment lost 4 bases and the J segment 0 bases; nucleotides outside the gene matches: 5. Germline values: CDR1 MNHEY, CDR2 SVGAGI. The CDR3 sequence is 15 residues long. The CDR3 DNA follows: TGTGCCAGCAGTTCCCGACAGGGGAGCTCCTACGAGCAGTACTTC. Translation gives CASSSRQGSSYEQYF.

The chain joins TRBV6-5 to TRBJ2-5; tentative D call: TRBD2 (5 bases). There are 13 residues in the CDR3. Germline CDR1 MNHEY, CDR2 SVGAGI. Trimming took 6 bases from V and 2 from J, leaving 10 bases between them. CDR3 residues: CASRQRRQETQYF. The CDR3 DNA is TGTGCCAGCAGACAGCGGAGACAAGAGACCCAGTACTTC.

CDR3 protein: CASSLEGTGVNTIYF. CDR3 in DNA: TGCGCCAGCAGCTTGGAAGGGACAGGGGTAAACACCATATATTTT. The chain joins TRBV5-1 to TRBJ1-3; the match to TRBD1 covers 10 bases. Germline V gene sequence: CDR1 SGHRS, CDR2 YFSETQ. The CDR3 spans 15 residues. V shed 0 bases, J shed 6 bases, and the junction held 3 bases outside the gene matches.

The rearrangement links TRBV5-1 to TRBJ2-1; 7 positions match TRBD1. Looked up from germline, CDR1 is SGHRS and CDR2 is YFSETQ. Trimming took 0 bases from V and 4 from J; bases not matched to a gene: 7. The CDR3 loop spans 16 amino acids. The CDR3 sequence is CASSLEGATQYNEQFF. CDR3 DNA sequence: TGCGCCAGCAGCTTGGAGGGGGCAACACAATACAATGAGCAGTTCTTC.

This clone was detected only a few times. Relative to the germline gene, one junction end is altered; a read error may explain this. The J gene is TRBJ2-1, the V gene TRBV2, with 15 bases lining up with TRBD2. The germline V gene has CDR1 SNHLY and CDR2 FYNNEI. This CDR3 has 15 amino acids. Written as DNA, the CDR3 is TGTGCCAGCAGGCTCGGACTAGCGGGGGGGCCGGTGGTGCTCTTC. Its protein is CASRLGLAGGPVVLF. The complete variable domain, with remaining parts taken from reference TRBV2 and TRBJ2-1, reads EPEVTQTPSHQVTQMGQEVILRCVPISNHLYFYWYRQILGQKVEFLVSFYNNEISEKSEIFDDQFSVERPDGSNFTLKIRSTKLEDSAMYFCASRLGLAGGPVVLFGPGTRLTVL.

The genes are TRBV15 and TRBJ2-5; D might be TRBD1 (5 bases). The germline CDR1 and CDR2 sequences are LNHNV and YYDKDF (reference sequence). There are 14 residues in the CDR3. V shed 1 base and J shed 4 bases, with 10 bases lying between them. Written as DNA, the CDR3 is TGTGCCACCAGCAGAGGGGGCGGTTCAGAGACCCAGTACTTC. It yields the protein CATSRGGGSETQYF.

Only one count was recorded for this clone. The CDR3 DNA sequence: TGTGCCAGCAGCTCTCAGGGGATTTACACAGATACGCAGTATTTT. It specifies CASSSQGIYTDTQYF. V gene TRBV28 combines with J gene TRBJ2-3; a possible D gene is TRBD1 (6 bases). CDR1 is MDHEN and CDR2 is SYDVKM in the germline V gene. The ends were cut back, 6 bases at V and 2 bases at J, with 15 bases in the middle. The CDR3 is 15 amino acids.

For the CDR3, the DNA is TGCGCCAGCAGCTTGGAGGGGGGGCGTCAGCCCCAGCATTTT. Protein: CASSLEGGRQPQHF. The chain uses TRBV5-1 and TRBJ1-5; a possible D gene is TRBD1 (6 bases). Germline V gene lookup returns CDR1 SGHRS and CDR2 YFSETQ. Trimming took 0 bases from V and 6 from J, leaving 10 bases between them. CDR3 size: 14 residues.

The gene calls are TRBV18 and TRBJ2-2; no clear D gene. The CDR3 spans 13 residues. Germline V gene data show CDR1 as KGHSH and CDR2 as LQKENI. Between the trimmed V and J ends, which lost 3 bases and 4 bases, there was a span of 6 bases. In nucleotides, the CDR3 is TGTGCCAGCTCACCCGTGAGCACCGGGGAGCTGTTTTTT. This encodes CASSPVSTGELFF. Based on the CDR3 plus reference TRBV18 and TRBJ2-2, the full variable domain is NAGVMQNPRHLVRRRGQEARLRCSPMKGHSHVYWYRQLPEEGLKFMVYLQKENIIDESGMPKERFSAEFPKEGPSILRIQQVVRGDSAAYFCASSPVSTGELFFGEGSRLTVL.

This chain connects TRBV5-6 to TRBJ2-5, with 7 bases identical to TRBD2. V lost 2 bases, J lost 0 bases, and 7 bases stayed unmatched. The CDR3 is 16 residues long. Germline assignment: CDR1 SGHDT and CDR2 YYEEEE. CDR3 in DNA: TGTGCCAGCAGCTTCCCGGGTAGCGGGTACCAAGAGACCCAGTACTTC. Translation: CASSFPGSGYQETQYF.